Each of the 3 T cell receptor beta chains below was sequenced from the same sample in a study of T cell responses to AZD1222 COVID-19 vaccine. Clones were read by immunoSEQ multiplex PCR, and TCRdb kept only the in-frame ones, dropping some. The sample contains roughly 160,000 clones, around 89% of which appear only once. This specimen consisted of peripheral blood, obtained on day 0 of AZD1222 vaccination. The receptors stem from an adult in good health.

The rearrangement links TRBV19 to TRBJ1-4; tentative D call: TRBD1 (5 bases). CDR1 is LNHDA and CDR2 is SQIVND in the germline V gene (reference sequence). The V end lost 7 bases, the J end lost 0 bases, and 15 bases lay between the germline ends. CDR3 length equals 16 residues. The CDR3 sequence: CASTDLGGSTNEKLFF. CDR3 coding DNA: TGTGCCAGTACCGACCTTGGGGGGTCAACTAATGAAAAACTGTTTTTT.

This chain links TRBV5-6 with TRBJ2-2; D may be TRBD1 or TRBD2 (5 bases each). The ends were cut back, 5 bases at V and 4 bases at J, with 9 bases in the middle. The CDR3 sequence is 13 residues long. Germline values: CDR1 SGHDT, CDR2 YYEEEE. The CDR3, as DNA: TGTGCCAGCAGGAGGGGTCTCACCGGGGAGCTGTTTTTT. Protein: CASRRGLTGELFF. The variable domain in full, with the rest retrieved from reference TRBV5-6 and TRBJ2-2, is DAGVTQSPTHLIKTRGQQVTLRCSPKSGHDTVSWYQQALGQGPQFIFQYYEEEERQRGNFPDRFSGHQFPNYSSELNVNALLLGDSALYLCASRRGLTGELFFGEGSRLTVL.

The chain is built from TRBV15 and TRBJ2-4; D ambiguous. V lost 0 bases, J lost 0 bases, and 6 bases lay in between. CDR1 is LNHNV and CDR2 is YYDKDF in the germline V gene (reference sequence). This CDR3 comprises 15 residues. CDR3 amino acids: CATSRDTLAKNIQYF. CDR3 bases: TGTGCCACCAGCAGAGACACCTTAGCCAAAAACATTCAGTACTTC.